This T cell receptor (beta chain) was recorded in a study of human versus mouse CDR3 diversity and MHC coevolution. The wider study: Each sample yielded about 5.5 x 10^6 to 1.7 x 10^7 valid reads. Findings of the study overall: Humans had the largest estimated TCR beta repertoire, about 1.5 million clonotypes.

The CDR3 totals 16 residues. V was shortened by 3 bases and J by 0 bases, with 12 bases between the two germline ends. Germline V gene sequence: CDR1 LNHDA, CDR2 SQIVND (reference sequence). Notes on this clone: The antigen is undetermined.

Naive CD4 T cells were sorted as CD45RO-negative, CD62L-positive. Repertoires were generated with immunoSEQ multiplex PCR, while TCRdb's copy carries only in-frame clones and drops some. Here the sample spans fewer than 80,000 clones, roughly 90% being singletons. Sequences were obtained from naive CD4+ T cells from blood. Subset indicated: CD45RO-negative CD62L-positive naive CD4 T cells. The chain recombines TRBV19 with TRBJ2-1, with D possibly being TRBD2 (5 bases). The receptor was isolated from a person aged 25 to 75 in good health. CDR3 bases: TGTGCCAGTAGTATTTTGGACTCGAGCTCCTACAATGAGCAGTTCTTC. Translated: CASSILDSSSYNEQFF. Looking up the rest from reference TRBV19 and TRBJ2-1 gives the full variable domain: DGGITQSPKYLFRKEGQNVTLSCEQNLNHDAMYWYRQDPGQGLRLIYYSQIVNDFQKGDIAEGYSVSREKKESFPLTVTSAQKNPTAFYLCASSILDSSSYNEQFFGPGTRLTVL.